This TCR beta chain was identified in a study of OX40 agonist ivuxolimab in advanced cancers. Study information: The mean age was approximately 60 years, ranging from about 20 to 79, with roughly four fifths of participants male. Partial responses were achieved by three patients: one hepatocellular carcinoma, two cutaneous melanoma. General study findings and limits: Fewer expanded clones were found on average in CD4+ than in CD8+ T cells.

On this clone: Its antigen is currently unknown.

CDR1 and CDR2 (germline): SGHRS, YFSETQ. This CDR3 is 14 amino acids long. With 4 bases removed from V and 2 bases from J, the gap between germline ends came to 11 bases. TCRdb's copy holds only in-frame clones and misses some; the assay was immunoSEQ multiplex PCR. This table holds around 98,000 clones, around nine tenths found once. The rearrangement joins TRBV5-1 to TRBJ2-3; D is undetermined. The source of this sequence is an adult with an advanced solid tumor such as melanoma, head and neck, liver or kidney cancer. The sequenced sample was CD4+ or CD8+ T cells sorted from blood, obtained in a trial of the OX40 agonist ivuxolimab. CDR3 protein: CASSLTRNTDTQYF. For the CDR3, the DNA is TGCGCCAGCAGCCTGACTCGAAACACAGATACGCAGTATTTT.